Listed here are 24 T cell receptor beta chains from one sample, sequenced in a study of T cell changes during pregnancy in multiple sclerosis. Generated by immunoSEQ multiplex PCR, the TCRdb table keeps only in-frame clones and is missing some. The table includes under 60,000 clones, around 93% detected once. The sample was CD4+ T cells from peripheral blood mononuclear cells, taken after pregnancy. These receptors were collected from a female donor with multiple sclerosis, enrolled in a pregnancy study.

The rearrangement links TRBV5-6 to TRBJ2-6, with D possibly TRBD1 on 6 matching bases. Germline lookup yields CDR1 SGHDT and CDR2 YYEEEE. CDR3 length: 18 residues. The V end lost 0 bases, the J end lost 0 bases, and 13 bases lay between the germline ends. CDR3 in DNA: TGTGCCAGCAGCTTGGGCAGGGGCCTTCTCTCTGGGGCCAACGTCCTGACTTTC. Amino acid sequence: CASSLGRGLLSGANVLTF.

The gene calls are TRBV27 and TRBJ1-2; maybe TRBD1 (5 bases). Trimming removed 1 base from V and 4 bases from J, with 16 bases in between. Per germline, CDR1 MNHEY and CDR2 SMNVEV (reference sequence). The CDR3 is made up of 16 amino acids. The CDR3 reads CASSLLVFDSPYGYTF. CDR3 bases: TGTGCCAGCAGTTTATTAGTATTTGACAGCCCCTATGGCTACACCTTC.

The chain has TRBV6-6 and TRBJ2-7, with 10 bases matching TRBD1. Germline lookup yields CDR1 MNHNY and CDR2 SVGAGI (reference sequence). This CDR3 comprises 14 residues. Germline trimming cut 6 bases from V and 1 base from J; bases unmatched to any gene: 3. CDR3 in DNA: TGTGCCAGCAGCAAGGGACAGGGGTCCTACGAGCAGTACTTC. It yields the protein CASSKGQGSYEQYF.

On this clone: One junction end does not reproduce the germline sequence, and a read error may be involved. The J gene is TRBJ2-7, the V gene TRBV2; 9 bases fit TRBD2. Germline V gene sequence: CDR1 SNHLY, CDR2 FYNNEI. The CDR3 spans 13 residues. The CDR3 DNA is TGTGCCAGCAGCGGGACTAGCTCCCACGAGCAGTACTTC. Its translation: CASSGTSSHEQYF.

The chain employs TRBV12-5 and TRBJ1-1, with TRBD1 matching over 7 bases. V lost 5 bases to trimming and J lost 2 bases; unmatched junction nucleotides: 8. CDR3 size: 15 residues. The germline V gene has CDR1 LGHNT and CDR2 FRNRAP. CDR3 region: CASGPYRGTNTEAFF. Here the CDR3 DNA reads TGTGCTAGTGGTCCGTACAGGGGTACTAACACTGAAGCTTTCTTT.

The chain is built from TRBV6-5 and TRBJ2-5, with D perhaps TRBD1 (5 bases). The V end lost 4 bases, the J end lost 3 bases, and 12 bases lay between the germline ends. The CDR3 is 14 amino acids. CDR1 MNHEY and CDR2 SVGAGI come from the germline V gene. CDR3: CASSLRAGKETQYF. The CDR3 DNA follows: TGTGCCAGCAGTTTAAGGGCAGGGAAAGAGACCCAGTACTTC.

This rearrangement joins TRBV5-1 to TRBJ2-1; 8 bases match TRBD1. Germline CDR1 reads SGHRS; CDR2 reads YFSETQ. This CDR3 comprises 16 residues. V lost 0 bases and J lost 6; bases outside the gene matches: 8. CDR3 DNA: TGCGCCAGCAGCTTGGTCGGACAGGGCGGAGGCAATGAGCAGTTCTTC. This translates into CASSLVGQGGGNEQFF.

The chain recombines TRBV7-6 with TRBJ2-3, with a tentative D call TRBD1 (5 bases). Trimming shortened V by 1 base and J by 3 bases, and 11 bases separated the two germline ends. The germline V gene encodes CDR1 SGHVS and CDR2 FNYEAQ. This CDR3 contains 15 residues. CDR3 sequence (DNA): TGTGCCAGCAGCTTAGATGGGGCCGAAACAGATACGCAGTATTTT. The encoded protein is CASSLDGAETDTQYF.

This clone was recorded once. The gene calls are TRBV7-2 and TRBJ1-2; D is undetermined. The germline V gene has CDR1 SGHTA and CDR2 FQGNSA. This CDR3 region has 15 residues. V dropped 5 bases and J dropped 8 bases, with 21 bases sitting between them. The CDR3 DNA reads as TGTGCCAGCAGCACCCGAGGGCAGCCAGTCGTGGGCTACACCTTC. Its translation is CASSTRGQPVVGYTF. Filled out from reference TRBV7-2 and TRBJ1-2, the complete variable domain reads GAGVSQSPSNKVTEKGKDVELRCDPISGHTALYWYRQSLGQGLEFLIYFQGNSAPDKSGLPSDRFSAERTGGSVSTLTIQRTQQEDSAVYLCASSTRGQPVVGYTFGSGTRLTVV.

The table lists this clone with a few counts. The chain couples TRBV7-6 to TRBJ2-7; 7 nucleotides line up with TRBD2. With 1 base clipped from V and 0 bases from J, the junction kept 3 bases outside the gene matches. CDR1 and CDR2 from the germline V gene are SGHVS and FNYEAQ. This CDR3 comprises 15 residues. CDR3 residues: CASSLVAGPSYEQYF. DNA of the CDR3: TGTGCCAGCAGCTTAGTAGCGGGCCCCTCCTACGAGCAGTACTTC.

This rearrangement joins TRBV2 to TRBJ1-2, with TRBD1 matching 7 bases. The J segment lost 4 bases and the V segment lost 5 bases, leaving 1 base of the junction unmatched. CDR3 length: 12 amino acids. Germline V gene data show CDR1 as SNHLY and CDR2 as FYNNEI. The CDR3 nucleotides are TGTGCCAGCAGTCAGGGGGTCTATGGCTACACCTTC. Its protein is CASSQGVYGYTF.

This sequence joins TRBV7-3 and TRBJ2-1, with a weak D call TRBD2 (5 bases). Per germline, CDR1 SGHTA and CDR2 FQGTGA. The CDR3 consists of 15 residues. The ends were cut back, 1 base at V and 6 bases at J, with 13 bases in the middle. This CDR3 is CASSLSRLAPNEQFF. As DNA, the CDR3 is TGTGCCAGCAGCTTAAGTCGGCTAGCACCCAATGAGCAGTTCTTC.

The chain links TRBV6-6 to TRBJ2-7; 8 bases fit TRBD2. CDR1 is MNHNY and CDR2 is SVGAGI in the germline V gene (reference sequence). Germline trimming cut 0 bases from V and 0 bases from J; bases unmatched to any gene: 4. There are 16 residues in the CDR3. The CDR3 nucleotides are TGTGCCAGCAGTTACTCCCCGGGGGGGAGCTCCTACGAGCAGTACTTC. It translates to CASSYSPGGSSYEQYF.

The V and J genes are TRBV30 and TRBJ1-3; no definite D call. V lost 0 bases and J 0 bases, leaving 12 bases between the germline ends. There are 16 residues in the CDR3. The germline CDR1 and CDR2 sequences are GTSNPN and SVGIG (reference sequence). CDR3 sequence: CAWSVGRTSSGNTIYF. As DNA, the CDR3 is TGTGCCTGGAGTGTAGGCAGGACTTCCTCTGGAAACACCATATATTTT.

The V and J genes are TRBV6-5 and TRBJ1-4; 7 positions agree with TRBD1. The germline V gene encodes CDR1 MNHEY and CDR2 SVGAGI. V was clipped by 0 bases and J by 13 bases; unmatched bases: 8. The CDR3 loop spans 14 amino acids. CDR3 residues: CASSYSPTGMSLFF. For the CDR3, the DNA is TGTGCCAGCAGTTACTCACCGACAGGGATGTCACTGTTTTTT.

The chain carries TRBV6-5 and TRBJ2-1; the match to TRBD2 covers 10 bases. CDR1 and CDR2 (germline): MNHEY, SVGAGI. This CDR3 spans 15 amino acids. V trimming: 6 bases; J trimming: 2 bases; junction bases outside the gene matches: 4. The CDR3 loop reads CASRPLAGAYNEQFF. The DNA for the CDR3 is TGTGCCAGCAGACCTCTAGCGGGGGCCTACAATGAGCAGTTCTTC.

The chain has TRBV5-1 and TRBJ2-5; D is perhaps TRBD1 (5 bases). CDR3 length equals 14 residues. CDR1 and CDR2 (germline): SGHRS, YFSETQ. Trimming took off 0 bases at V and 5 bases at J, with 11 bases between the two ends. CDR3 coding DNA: TGCGCCAGCAGCTTGGGGCAGGGTAGGGAGACCCAGTACTTC. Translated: CASSLGQGRETQYF.

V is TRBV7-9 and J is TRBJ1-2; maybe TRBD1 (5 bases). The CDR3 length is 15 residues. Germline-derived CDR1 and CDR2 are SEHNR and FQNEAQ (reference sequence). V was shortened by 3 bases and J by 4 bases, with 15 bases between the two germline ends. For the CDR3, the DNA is TGTGCCAGCAGCTTCTCCGGGCAAAGGGGCTATGGCTACACCTTC. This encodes CASSFSGQRGYGYTF.

This CDR3 reads CASSQAGFYTEAFF. CDR3 in DNA: TGTGCCAGCAGCCAAGCAGGGTTTTATACTGAAGCTTTCTTT. The rearrangement uses TRBV7-2 and TRBJ1-1, with D maybe TRBD1 (5 bases). Germline V gene data show CDR1 as SGHTA and CDR2 as FQGNSA. This CDR3 comprises 14 residues. V lost 5 bases and J lost 5, with 15 bases in between. The full variable domain, its missing parts supplied by reference TRBV7-2 and TRBJ1-1, is GAGVSQSPSNKVTEKGKDVELRCDPISGHTALYWYRQSLGQGLEFLIYFQGNSAPDKSGLPSDRFSAERTGGSVSTLTIQRTQQEDSAVYLCASSQAGFYTEAFFGQGTRLTVV.

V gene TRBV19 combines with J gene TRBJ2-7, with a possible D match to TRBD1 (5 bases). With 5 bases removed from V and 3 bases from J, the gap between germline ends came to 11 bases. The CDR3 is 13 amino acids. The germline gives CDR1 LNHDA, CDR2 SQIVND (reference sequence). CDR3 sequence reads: CASSFRGSYEQYF. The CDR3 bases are TGTGCCAGTAGTTTTAGGGGCAGCTACGAGCAGTACTTC. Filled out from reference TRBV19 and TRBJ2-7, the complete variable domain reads DGGITQSPKYLFRKEGQNVTLSCEQNLNHDAMYWYRQDPGQGLRLIYYSQIVNDFQKGDIAEGYSVSREKKESFPLTVTSAQKNPTAFYLCASSFRGSYEQYFGPGTRLTVT.

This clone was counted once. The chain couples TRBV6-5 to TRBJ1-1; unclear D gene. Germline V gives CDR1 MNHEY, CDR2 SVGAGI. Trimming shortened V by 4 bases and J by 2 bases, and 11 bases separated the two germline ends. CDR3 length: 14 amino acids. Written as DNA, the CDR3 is TGTGCCAGCAGTTCCAGCCTGGGCAACACTGAAGCTTTCTTT. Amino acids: CASSSSLGNTEAFF.

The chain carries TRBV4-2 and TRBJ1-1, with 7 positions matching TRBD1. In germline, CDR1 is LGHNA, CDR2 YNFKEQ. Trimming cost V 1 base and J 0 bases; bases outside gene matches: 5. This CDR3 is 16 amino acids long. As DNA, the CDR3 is TGTGCCAGCAGCCAAGCGCAACAGGGGATGAACACTGAAGCTTTCTTT. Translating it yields CASSQAQQGMNTEAFF.

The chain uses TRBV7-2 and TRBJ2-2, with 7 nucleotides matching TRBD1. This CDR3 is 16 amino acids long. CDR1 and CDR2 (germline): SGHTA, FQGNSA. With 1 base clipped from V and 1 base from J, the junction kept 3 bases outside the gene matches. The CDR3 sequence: CASSLGTGLNTGELFF. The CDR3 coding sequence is TGTGCCAGCAGCTTAGGGACAGGATTGAACACCGGGGAGCTGTTTTTT.

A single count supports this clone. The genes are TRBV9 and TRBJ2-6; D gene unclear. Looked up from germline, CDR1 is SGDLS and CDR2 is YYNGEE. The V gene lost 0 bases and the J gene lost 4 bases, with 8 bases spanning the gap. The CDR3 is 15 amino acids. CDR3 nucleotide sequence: TGTGCCAGCAGCGTAGCTGGCTCGGGGGCCAACGTCCTGACTTTC. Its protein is CASSVAGSGANVLTF.